The 20 T cell receptor beta chains listed next were all sequenced from one sample in a study of long-term antiretroviral therapy in people with HIV (dated by TCRdb to the early 2020s). The immunoSEQ hsTCRB v3.0 assay was used at survey level resolution to sequence the TRB variable region. In its TCRdb copy, this immuneACCESS table keeps in-frame sequences only and misses some clones. Where compared with another copy, unresolved V genes explain less than half of these, and the others have no known cause. Here the sample has some 21,000 clones; around 86% occur a single time. Of the sample, just over 8% falls within the top ten clones. Sequences were derived from unsorted PBMCs, sampled 0.2 years before starting antiretroviral therapy. These receptors originate from a man aged 18 to 29 with HIV.

This clone was counted a few times. V is TRBV5-1 and J is TRBJ2-3; 7 bases map to TRBD2. The CDR3 is made up of 16 amino acids. The V gene's germline CDR1 is SGHRS and CDR2 YFSETQ. The J segment lost 2 bases and the V segment lost 1 base, leaving 7 bases of the junction unmatched. The CDR3 loop reads CASSLRTRVPTDTQYF. The CDR3 DNA sequence: TGCGCCAGCAGCTTGCGGACTAGGGTCCCCACAGATACGCAGTATTTT.

V gene TRBV30 combines with J gene TRBJ2-3; D might be TRBD2 (6 bases). V was shortened by 0 bases and J by 2 bases, with 12 bases between the two germline ends. Germline V gives CDR1 GTSNPN, CDR2 SVGIG (reference sequence). CDR3 length: 15 amino acids. CDR3 sequence (DNA): TGTGCCTGGAGTGTACAGGCGGGACCCACAGATACGCAGTATTTT. Translation: CAWSVQAGPTDTQYF.

The V gene is TRBV9, the J gene TRBJ1-5; D unclear. This CDR3 has 15 amino acids. Per the germline V gene, CDR1 is SGDLS and CDR2 is YYNGEE. V lost 2 bases to trimming and J lost 6 bases, with 15 bases between them. Here the CDR3 reads CASSVDGGGGQPQHF. CDR3 nucleotide sequence: TGTGCCAGCAGCGTCGATGGCGGCGGAGGTCAGCCCCAGCATTTT.

The chain is built from TRBV6-5 and TRBJ2-5; D uncertain. The CDR3 loop spans 14 amino acids. V lost 0 bases and J 5 bases, leaving 10 bases between the germline ends. CDR1 MNHEY and CDR2 SVGAGI come from the germline V gene. This chain's CDR3 is CASSYSTLGETQYF. The CDR3, as DNA: TGTGCCAGCAGTTACTCGACTCTGGGGGAGACCCAGTACTTC.

The chain is built from TRBV5-1 and TRBJ2-3; no reliable D call. The V gene's germline CDR1 is SGHRS and CDR2 YFSETQ. V was pared by 2 bases and J by 4 bases, with 11 bases between. The CDR3 has 14 amino acids. The CDR3 region is CASSLLTDADTQYF. Here the CDR3 DNA reads TGCGCCAGCAGCTTACTAACCGATGCAGATACGCAGTATTTT. The full variable domain, completed using reference TRBV5-1 and TRBJ2-3, is KAGVTQTPRYLIKTRGQQVTLSCSPISGHRSVSWYQQTPGQGLQFLFEYFSETQRNKGNFPGRFSGRQFSNSRSEMNVSTLELGDSALYLCASSLLTDADTQYFGPGTRLTVL.

This clone was picked up a small number of times. CDR3 region: CASNDPGRQGAANTEAFF. The CDR3 region has the DNA TGTGCCAGTAATGATCCCGGGAGACAGGGGGCCGCGAACACTGAAGCTTTCTTT. The chain couples TRBV19 to TRBJ1-1; TRBD1 aligns across 10 bases. With V trimmed by 7 bases and J by 1 base, 15 bases remained unmatched. The length of the CDR3 is 18 residues. Germline CDR1 and CDR2: LNHDA and SQIVND (reference sequence).

This rearrangement joins TRBV10-2 to TRBJ1-1; D gene ambiguous. The CDR3 is 13 amino acids. With 7 bases removed from V and 0 bases from J, the gap between germline ends came to 9 bases. Germline lookup yields CDR1 WSHSY and CDR2 SAAADI. DNA of the CDR3: TGCGCCAGCACGGAGACCTTGAACACTGAAGCTTTCTTT. It specifies CASTETLNTEAFF.

The rearrangement links TRBV4-3 to TRBJ2-3, with 10 bases aligning to TRBD2. Germline V lookup: CDR1 LGHNA, CDR2 YSLEER. Trimming cost V 4 bases and J 1 base; bases outside gene matches: 5. This CDR3 contains 16 residues. This chain's CDR3 is CASSRLTSGGTDTQYF. CDR3 nucleotide sequence: TGCGCCAGCAGCCGACTCACTAGCGGGGGCACAGATACGCAGTATTTT.

This chain joins TRBV7-9 and TRBJ2-3; perhaps D is TRBD1 or TRBD2 (5 bases each). CDR3 length: 14 residues. V dropped 0 bases and J dropped 1 base, with 5 bases sitting between them. Germline V lookup: CDR1 SEHNR, CDR2 FQNEAQ (reference sequence). This CDR3 is CASSLAGGTDTQYF. CDR3 DNA: TGTGCCAGCAGCTTAGCGGGGGGCACAGATACGCAGTATTTT.

The V gene is TRBV28, the J gene TRBJ1-5, with unresolved D. CDR1 is MDHEN, CDR2 SYDVKM, per germline. Trimming took off 3 bases at V and 5 bases at J, with 2 bases between the two ends. This CDR3 has 11 amino acids. The CDR3 protein is CASSFDQPQHF. CDR3 in DNA: TGTGCCAGCAGTTTTGATCAGCCCCAGCATTTT.

The CDR3 reads CASSIVGDTTEQFF. The CDR3 DNA is TGTGCCAGTAGTATAGTAGGAGACACAACCGAGCAGTTCTTC. The chain uses TRBV19 and TRBJ2-1; unclear D gene. CDR3 length: 14 amino acids. The V end lost 1 base, the J end lost 10 bases, and 14 bases lay between the germline ends. Germline assignment: CDR1 LNHDA and CDR2 SQIVND (reference sequence).

The chain carries TRBV6-4 and TRBJ2-3, with D possibly TRBD2 on 7 matching bases. Germline V lookup: CDR1 MRHNA, CDR2 SNTAGT. This CDR3 is built from 16 residues. Trimming removed 4 bases from V and 1 base from J, with 15 bases in between. The DNA for the CDR3 is TGTGCCAGCAGTGCAACACGGGGGGCCCGCACAGATACGCAGTATTTT. It is translated as CASSATRGARTDTQYF.

V is TRBV2 and J is TRBJ2-2; 12 nucleotides line up with TRBD2. This CDR3 contains 18 residues. Germline CDR1 and CDR2: SNHLY and FYNNEI. Trimming took 2 bases from V and 4 from J; bases not matched to a gene: 8. CDR3 sequence (DNA): TGTGCCAGCAGTGAATACCTAGCGGGGGGGCTGGTCACCGGGGAGCTGTTTTTT. Translation gives CASSEYLAGGLVTGELFF.

This chain connects TRBV4-2 to TRBJ1-5, with D hard to call. Germline V gives CDR1 LGHNA, CDR2 YNFKEQ. The CDR3 sequence is 13 residues long. V was shortened by 1 base and J by 1 base, with 2 bases between the two germline ends. CDR3: CASSQVSNQPQHF. The CDR3 region has the DNA TGTGCCAGCAGCCAAGTAAGCAATCAGCCCCAGCATTTT.

The genes are TRBV7-9 and TRBJ2-3; the D is unclear. CDR1 and CDR2 from the germline V gene are SEHNR and FQNEAQ (reference sequence). This CDR3 comprises 15 residues. V lost 4 bases, J lost 6 bases, and 17 bases lay in between. In DNA form, the CDR3 reads TGTGCCAGCAGCTCGGGCTCGCTTAGGTCGGATACGCAGTATTTT. Protein product: CASSSGSLRSDTQYF. Together with reference TRBV7-9 and TRBJ2-3, the CDR3 gives the full variable domain: DTGVSQNPRHKITKRGQNVTFRCDPISEHNRLYWYRQTLGQGPEFLTYFQNEAQLEKSRLLSDRFSAERPKGSFSTLEIQRTEQGDSAMYLCASSSGSLRSDTQYFGPGTRLTVL.

Here the CDR3 DNA reads TGTGCCAGCTCCTATCAAGATACGCAGTATTTT. This sequence encodes CASSYQDTQYF. The chain joins TRBV18 to TRBJ2-3; D is undetermined. The V end lost 6 bases, the J end lost 5 bases, and 6 bases lay between the germline ends. The germline V gene encodes CDR1 KGHSH and CDR2 LQKENI. The CDR3 consists of 11 residues.

V and J are TRBV4-3 and TRBJ1-2; possible D gene TRBD1, 6 bases. The ends were cut back, 3 bases at V and 9 bases at J, with 8 bases in the middle. This CDR3 is built from 11 residues. Germline values: CDR1 LGHNA, CDR2 YSLEER. The CDR3 region is CASSQGHRYTF. The CDR3, as DNA: TGCGCCAGCAGCCAGGGACATCGCTACACCTTC.

This chain connects TRBV5-6 to TRBJ2-3; 15 bases are a match to TRBD2. Trimming removed 4 bases from V and 3 bases from J; junction bases left unmatched: 6. Germline V gene lookup returns CDR1 SGHDT and CDR2 YYEEEE. The CDR3 is made up of 17 amino acids. The CDR3 nucleotides read TGTGCCAGCAGCCCGGGACTAGCGGGAGGAGGTACAGATACGCAGTATTTT. Amino acids: CASSPGLAGGGTDTQYF.

The chain uses TRBV10-3 and TRBJ1-2; 7 nucleotides match TRBD1. This CDR3 is built from 12 residues. Per the germline V gene, CDR1 is ENHRY and CDR2 is SYGVKD. Trimming at V came to 3 bases and at J to 8 bases, leaving 3 bases not matched to a gene. The CDR3 DNA reads TGTGCCATCAGTGAACAGGGGATAGGCTACACCTTC. Translation gives CAISEQGIGYTF.

V is TRBV7-3 and J is TRBJ2-2; D unresolved. This CDR3 contains 13 residues. The ends were cut back, 1 base at V and 9 bases at J, with 9 bases in the middle. From germline, CDR1 is SGHTA and CDR2 FQGTGA. CDR3 in amino acids: CASSLSRERELFF. Written as DNA, the CDR3 is TGTGCCAGCAGCTTAAGTAGAGAGAGGGAGCTGTTTTTT.